This section outlines one T cell receptor (beta chain) sequence together with its context. The antigen is not known. Uncontrolled infection, other autoimmune disease, pregnancy or lactation excluded patients. The diagnostic basis comprised clinical symptoms, serum thyroxine and TRAb, thyroid ultrasound and orbital computed tomography. The entry originates in a study of T cells in Graves' hyperthyroidism and ophthalmopathy. The study, taken as a whole, reports: Researchers found most expanded thyroid clonotypes above 0.001 in blood as well. A model using 13 V-J features told ophthalmopathy apart from stable hyperthyroidism.

RNA transcripts served as the template for amplifying TCR beta CDR3 regions. The TCR CDR3 first-round RT-PCR relied on the HTBI primer set. TCRdb recomputed calls from the multiplex PCR reads with MiXCR, one row per CDR3 protein. This sample yields around 290,000 distinct CDR3 sequences, of which 15% to 20% are seen a single time; approximately 57% belongs to the top ten. CDR3 size: 15 residues. J gave up 4 bases and V 6 bases, and 10 bases lay outside the gene matches. Per the germline V gene, CDR1 is ENHRY and CDR2 is SYGVKD. The sample was blood. The chain is built from TRBV10-3 and TRBJ2-5, with 8 positions matching TRBD1. This receptor was taken from a woman aged 60-75 years with Graves' ophthalmopathy. The CDR3 coding sequence is TGTGCCATCAGGCCTCCCTCAGGGGGCCCAGAGACCCAGTACTTC. Its translation is CAIRPPSGGPETQYF.